The entry below describes one T cell receptor (beta chain). The antigen is not known. The PCR employed 60 Vbeta primers together with 13 Jbeta primers. Using immunoSEQ multiplex PCR, the repertoire was profiled, and TCRdb retains in-frame clones only, with some absent. The sample features about 60,000 clones, with more than 15% in its top ten. The sample is drawn from a study of cytomegalovirus exposure and HLA in healthy donors. Study observations and caveats: Fewer N-insertions than the roughly 630-donor mean were reportedly shown by an Asian-associated ancestry cluster in a later analysis. One cluster of highly shared sequence variants probably arose as a sequencing artifact.

This sequence originates from a boy aged 10-17 years in good health and CMV-seronegative. Sample: PBMCs.

The CDR3 is CASSQDSSWNQPQHF. CDR3 coding DNA: TGCGCCAGCAGCCAAGACAGTTCTTGGAATCAGCCCCAGCATTTT. This rearrangement joins TRBV4-1 to TRBJ1-5; unclear D gene. V was shortened by 0 bases and J by 4 bases, with 10 bases between the two germline ends. CDR3 length: 15 residues. Germline assignment: CDR1 MGHRA and CDR2 YSYEKL.